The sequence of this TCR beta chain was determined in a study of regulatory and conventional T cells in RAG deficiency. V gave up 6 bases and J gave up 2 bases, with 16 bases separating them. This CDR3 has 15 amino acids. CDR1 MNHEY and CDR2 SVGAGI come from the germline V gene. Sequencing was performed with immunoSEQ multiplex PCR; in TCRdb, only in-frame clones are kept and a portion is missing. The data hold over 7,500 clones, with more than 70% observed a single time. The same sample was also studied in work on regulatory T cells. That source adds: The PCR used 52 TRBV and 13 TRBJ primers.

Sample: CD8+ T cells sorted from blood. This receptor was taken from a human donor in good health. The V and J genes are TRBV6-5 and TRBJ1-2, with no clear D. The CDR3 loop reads CASRNPKGANYGYTF. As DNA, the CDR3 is TGTGCCAGCAGAAACCCGAAGGGAGCGAACTATGGCTACACCTTC.